A selection of T cell receptor beta chains follows, all from one sample in a study of blood T cell repertoires in COVID-19. The assay was immunoSEQ multiplex PCR, and TCRdb's table has in-frame clones only and misses some. The sample has 95,000 to 150,000 clones; approximately 85% are singletons. Sequencing used peripheral blood. Receptors originate from a woman older than 75 with COVID-19, enrolled during active disease. CDR3s include the opening cysteine and the closing phenylalanine or tryptophan. D genes are given only for firm matches. The size field is filled for only some rows; it gives once, few, many or a size class.

>TRBV7-8|TRBD1|once|TRBJ2-2
CASSLGPKQGMTGELFF
TGTGCCAGCAGCTTAGGACCGAAACAGGGGATGACCGGGGAGCTGTTTTTT
>TRBV7-2|TRBD2|few|TRBJ2-7
CASSLRTSGGLSSYEQYF
TGTGCCAGCAGCTTACGAACTAGCGGGGGTCTCAGCTCCTACGAGCAGTACTTC
>TRBV19|TRBD2|NA|TRBJ2-7
CASSLSGTNHYEQYF
TGTGCCAGTAGTTTATCCGGGACTAATCACTACGAGCAGTACTTC
>TRBV6-5|NA|few|TRBJ1-5
CATRAGRPNQPQHF
TGTGCCACGCGGGCGGGGCGGCCTAATCAGCCCCAGCATTTT
>TRBV6-5|TRBD1|NA|TRBJ1-3
CASSNRDRGDTIYF
TGTGCCAGCAGCAACAGGGACAGGGGAGACACCATATATTTT
>TRBV19|NA|NA|TRBJ2-2
CASSIGTIRELFF
TGTGCCAGTAGTATCGGGACAATCAGGGAGCTGTTTTTT
>TRBV11-2|TRBD1|NA|TRBJ1-4
CASSLAWTGPREKLFF
TGTGCCAGCAGCTTAGCCTGGACAGGGCCGAGGGAAAAACTGTTTTTT
>TRBV5-1|TRBD2|few|TRBJ2-2
CASSLASQREGRGGELFF
TGCGCCAGCAGCTTGGCCTCTCAGCGGGAGGGCCGGGGCGGGGAGCTGTTTTTT
>TRBV5-1|NA|NA|TRBJ2-2
CASSLVQGAGELFF
TGCGCCAGCAGCTTGGTACAGGGAGCCGGGGAGCTGTTTTTT
>TRBV6-2/TRBV6-3|TRBD1|NA|TRBJ1-2
CASSYSSQGLANYGYTF
TGTGCCAGCAGCTACTCGTCACAGGGGTTAGCTAACTATGGCTACACCTTC
>TRBV18|NA|NA|TRBJ1-2
CASSPIGQIEYGYTF
TGTGCCAGCTCACCGATTGGGCAGATAGAGTATGGCTACACCTTC
>TRBV13|TRBD1|NA|TRBJ1-2
CASSDRGHGYTF
TGTGCCAGCAGTGACAGGGGTCATGGCTACACCTTC
>TRBV27|TRBD1|once|TRBJ1-3
CASSLQGGSIGNTIYF
TGTGCCAGCAGTTTACAGGGGGGATCGATTGGAAACACCATATATTTT
>TRBV11-1|NA|NA|TRBJ2-7
CASSLDEGIYEQYF
TGTGCCAGCAGCTTAGACGAGGGTATCTACGAGCAGTACTTC
>TRBV6-1|NA|NA|TRBJ1-5
CASSEQGSNQPQHF
TGTGCCAGCAGTGAACAGGGCAGCAATCAGCCCCAGCATTTT
>TRBV16|TRBD1|NA|TRBJ2-2
CASSQSRDRGAGELFF
TGTGCCAGCAGCCAATCCCGGGACAGGGGCGCCGGGGAGCTGTTTTTT
>TRBV4-2|NA|NA|TRBJ2-2
CASSQHNSGTNTGELFF
TGTGCCAGCAGCCAACATAATAGCGGAACGAACACCGGGGAGCTGTTTTTT
>TRBV27|TRBD1|once|TRBJ1-6
CASSWSRDRDSPLHF
TGTGCCAGCAGTTGGAGCCGGGACAGGGATTCACCCCTCCACTTT
>TRBV14|NA|NA|TRBJ1-1
CASSPGRVGEAFF
TGTGCCAGCAGCCCTGGGAGGGTAGGAGAAGCTTTCTTT
>TRBV27|NA|NA|TRBJ1-1
CASSLKGRTRIYTEAFF
TGTGCCAGCAGTTTGAAGGGGCGAACGCGCATATACACTGAAGCTTTCTTT
>TRBV19|TRBD2|NA|TRBJ2-5
CASSSGLAGGETQYF
TGTGCCAGTAGTAGCGGACTAGCGGGAGGAGAGACCCAGTACTTC
>TRBV9|NA|NA|TRBJ1-4
CASSVGTGVPNEKLFF
TGTGCCAGCAGCGTAGGAACAGGCGTTCCTAATGAAAAACTGTTTTTT